The next 29 T cell receptor beta chains were all read from a single sample in a study of blood T cell repertoires in COVID-19. Clones were read by immunoSEQ multiplex PCR, and TCRdb kept only the in-frame ones, dropping some. The profile shows roughly 140,000 clones, around 78% of them singletons. The sequencing sample was made of peripheral blood. The receptors shown here come from a woman aged 60 to 75 with acute or convalescent COVID-19.

CDR3 nucleotide sequence: TGCGCCAGCAGCTCTTTTGGTGGGCAGCCTAACACTGAAGCTTTCTTT. Protein product: CASSSFGGQPNTEAFF. This chain links TRBV5-1 with TRBJ1-1; D is undetermined. The germline V gene encodes CDR1 SGHRS and CDR2 YFSETQ. V was shortened by 3 bases and J by 2 bases, with 17 bases between the two germline ends. The CDR3 totals 16 residues.

This sequence joins TRBV28 and TRBJ2-5; 12 nucleotides match TRBD2. The trim removed 6 bases at V and 3 bases at J, leaving 8 bases unmatched. The germline V gene has CDR1 MDHEN and CDR2 SYDVKM. The CDR3 is made up of 16 amino acids. The CDR3 sequence is CASSEPLAGGEETQYF. The CDR3 bases are TGTGCCAGCAGCGAACCCCTAGCGGGAGGGGAAGAGACCCAGTACTTC.

The V and J genes are TRBV14 and TRBJ2-3; D remains unclear. CDR3 length: 15 amino acids. Trimming shortened V by 0 bases and J by 1 base, and 8 bases separated the two germline ends. Germline CDR1 reads SGHDN; CDR2 reads FVKESK. For the CDR3, the DNA is TGTGCCAGCAGCCAAGACTACGCGGGCACAGATACGCAGTATTTT. Translation: CASSQDYAGTDTQYF.

V is TRBV6-5 and J is TRBJ1-3; D not resolved. V shed 5 bases and J shed 2 bases, with 13 bases lying between them. This CDR3 is 15 amino acids long. In germline, CDR1 is MNHEY, CDR2 SVGAGI. The CDR3 protein is CASSPSLEPGNTIYF. The CDR3 bases are TGTGCCAGCAGTCCTAGCCTCGAACCTGGAAACACCATATATTTT.

The chain has TRBV5-1 and TRBJ2-3; 16 bases fit TRBD2. The germline V gene encodes CDR1 SGHRS and CDR2 YFSETQ. After removal of 3 bases from V and 4 bases from J, the junction contained 5 bases not matched to a gene. CDR3 length: 17 amino acids. The CDR3: CASSSGLAGGRADTQYF. The CDR3 DNA reads as TGCGCCAGCAGCTCGGGACTAGCGGGAGGGAGGGCAGATACGCAGTATTTT.

V is TRBV4-1 and J is TRBJ1-2, with D possibly TRBD1 on 6 matching bases. V was pared by 4 bases and J by 6 bases, with 21 bases between. The CDR3 has 16 amino acids. In germline, CDR1 is MGHRA, CDR2 YSYEKL. The chain's CDR3 is CASSLSRGRGADGYTF. CDR3 coding DNA: TGCGCCAGCAGCCTATCTAGGGGCAGGGGTGCCGATGGCTACACCTTC.

The chain recombines TRBV10-1 with TRBJ2-1; 8 bases align to TRBD2. Germline V lookup: CDR1 WNHNN, CDR2 SYGVQD (reference sequence). The CDR3 runs to 18 residues. Germline trimming cut 6 bases from V and 3 bases from J; bases unmatched to any gene: 16. CDR3: CASRIVARTSSVYNEQFF. In DNA form, the CDR3 reads TGCGCCAGCAGGATCGTAGCCCGGACTAGCAGTGTCTACAATGAGCAGTTCTTC.

This clone was seen just once. The V call is TRBV9, the J call TRBJ2-1; 11 bases are a match to TRBD1. The CDR3 runs to 15 residues. Germline-derived CDR1 and CDR2 are SGDLS and YYNGEE. After removal of 1 base from V and 6 bases from J, the junction contained 3 bases not matched to a gene. The CDR3 sequence: CASSVSGTGGNEQFF. In nucleotides, the CDR3 is TGTGCCAGCAGCGTAAGTGGGACAGGGGGCAATGAGCAGTTCTTC. Full variable domain (rest looked up from reference TRBV9 and TRBJ2-1): DSGVTQTPKHLITATGQRVTLRCSPRSGDLSVYWYQQSLDQGLQFLIQYYNGEERAKGNILERFSAQQFPDLHSELNLSSLELGDSALYFCASSVSGTGGNEQFFGPGTRLTVL.

The chain has TRBV24-1 and TRBJ1-2, with 7 bases identical to TRBD1. Germline trimming cut 4 bases from V and 10 bases from J; bases unmatched to any gene: 8. The V gene's germline CDR1 is KGHDR and CDR2 SFDVKD. There are 13 residues in the CDR3. The chain's CDR3 is CATSEPGQFLYTF. The CDR3 nucleotides are TGTGCCACCAGTGAGCCGGGACAGTTCCTCTACACCTTC.

This clone was counted a few times. This sequence joins TRBV5-8 and TRBJ1-1; D perhaps matches TRBD1 (5 bases). Trimming cost V 1 base and J 2 bases, with 9 bases left between them. The length of the CDR3 is 14 residues. Germline assignment: CDR1 SGHTS and CDR2 YDEGEE. CDR3: CASSLRGGNTEAFF. For the CDR3, the DNA is TGTGCCAGCAGCTTGCGGGGGGGAAACACTGAAGCTTTCTTT.

This sequence joins TRBV27 and TRBJ2-1; D unresolved. V was shortened by 4 bases and J by 0 bases, with 4 bases between the two germline ends. The CDR3 has 13 residues. Germline V gives CDR1 MNHEY, CDR2 SMNVEV (reference sequence). The CDR3 sequence: CASSSRSYNEQFF. The CDR3 DNA follows: TGTGCCAGCAGTTCCCGCTCCTACAATGAGCAGTTCTTC.

The table lists this clone with a few counts. The V gene is TRBV6-1, the J gene TRBJ2-1; 8 positions match TRBD1. In germline, CDR1 is MNHNS, CDR2 SASEGT. The CDR3 has 16 amino acids. J lost 3 bases, V lost 2 bases, and 6 bases had no gene match. CDR3 bases: TGTGCCAGCAGTGAAATTATAACAGGGGGCTACAATGAGCAGTTCTTC. This sequence encodes CASSEIITGGYNEQFF.

The chain uses TRBV10-1 and TRBJ2-1; 10 bases fit TRBD1. Germline CDR1 is WNHNN and CDR2 is SYGVQD (reference sequence). The CDR3 has 16 amino acids. V shed 4 bases and J 5 bases; nucleotides not matched to a gene: 8. The CDR3, as DNA: TGCGCCAGCAGTGCAAAGACAGGGGGCTCGGACAATGAGCAGTTCTTC. This codes for CASSAKTGGSDNEQFF.

The chain recombines TRBV4-1 with TRBJ2-1, with D tentatively TRBD2 (6 bases). V gave up 5 bases and J gave up 0 bases, with 17 bases separating them. The CDR3 has 17 residues. Germline CDR1 MGHRA, CDR2 YSYEKL. The CDR3 bases are TGCGCCAGCAGCTTCCGGGCGCGGGACCTCTCCTACAATGAGCAGTTCTTC. Translating gives CASSFRARDLSYNEQFF.

J is TRBJ2-2 and V is TRBV6-5, with 7 bases matching TRBD2. From germline, CDR1 is MNHEY and CDR2 SVGAGI. The CDR3 spans 15 residues. Trimming removed 7 bases from V and 3 bases from J; junction bases left unmatched: 8. The CDR3 loop reads CASKVRERDTGELFF. In DNA form, the CDR3 reads TGTGCCAGCAAGGTGCGGGAGAGGGACACCGGGGAGCTGTTTTTT.

The chain joins TRBV5-4 to TRBJ2-2; 7 nucleotides match TRBD2. V gave up 3 bases and J gave up 0 bases; unmatched junction bases: 5. Looked up from germline, CDR1 is SGHNT and CDR2 is YYREEE (reference sequence). The CDR3 consists of 16 residues. CDR3 DNA: TGTGCCAGCAGCTCCGGACTAGTCGCGAACACCGGGGAGCTGTTTTTT. Translated, it gives CASSSGLVANTGELFF.

The V gene is TRBV6-5, the J gene TRBJ1-1; 10 bases fit TRBD1. Germline values: CDR1 MNHEY, CDR2 SVGAGI. The CDR3 spans 11 residues. Trimming removed 7 bases from V and 10 bases from J; junction bases left unmatched: 3. CDR3 region: CASTWTGGAFF. The CDR3 nucleotides read TGTGCCAGCACCTGGACAGGGGGAGCTTTCTTT.

V is TRBV18 and J is TRBJ2-1; 7 bases are a match to TRBD2. The germline V gene encodes CDR1 KGHSH and CDR2 LQKENI. V shed 3 bases, J shed 6 bases, and the junction held 5 bases outside the gene matches. The CDR3 totals 14 residues. The CDR3 spells CASSPGLGFNEQFF. The CDR3 DNA reads TGTGCCAGCTCACCCGGACTAGGTTTCAATGAGCAGTTCTTC.

The gene calls are TRBV27 and TRBJ1-2, with 7 bases matching TRBD1. Germline assignment: CDR1 MNHEY and CDR2 SMNVEV (reference sequence). V was clipped by 6 bases and J by 6 bases; unmatched bases: 7. The CDR3 contains 13 residues. The CDR3 loop is CASRLTGQHGYTF. The CDR3 DNA sequence: TGTGCCAGCAGACTAACGGGACAGCATGGCTACACCTTC.

This chain connects TRBV19 to TRBJ1-5; D gene ambiguous. Germline V lookup: CDR1 LNHDA, CDR2 SQIVND (reference sequence). The CDR3 covers 14 residues. V was cut by 1 base and J by 2 bases, with 6 bases left in between. The CDR3 DNA is TGTGCCAGTAGTATAGGGTCAGGCAATCAGCCCCAGCATTTT. It yields the protein CASSIGSGNQPQHF.

This clone turned up a few times. The chain carries TRBV18 and TRBJ1-2; weak D call: TRBD1 (6 bases). Trimming shortened V by 3 bases and J by 8 bases, and 16 bases separated the two germline ends. Germline V gene sequence: CDR1 KGHSH, CDR2 LQKENI. CDR3 length: 14 amino acids. This CDR3 is CASSPSLQGPGYTF. The CDR3 nucleotides are TGTGCCAGCTCACCGTCCCTACAGGGTCCGGGCTACACCTTC.

This chain connects TRBV27 to TRBJ1-2; no clear D gene. The V gene's germline CDR1 is MNHEY and CDR2 SMNVEV (reference sequence). The V and J ends lost 6 bases and 4 bases respectively, with 12 bases between them. The CDR3 length is 13 residues. The CDR3 DNA reads TGTGCCAGCAGCAGGAATCTCGCCTATGGCTACACCTTC. Residues: CASSRNLAYGYTF.

This chain connects TRBV23-1 to TRBJ1-2, with 8 nucleotides matching TRBD1. TRBV23-1 is flagged as an ORF with uncertain function. V lost 0 bases and J lost 5; bases outside the gene matches: 2. The CDR3 contains 14 residues. CDR3 DNA: TGCGCCAGCAGTCAATCCACAGGGGGATATGGCTACACCTTC. Protein: CASSQSTGGYGYTF.

The rearrangement joins TRBV10-2 to TRBJ1-2; no reliable D call. Trimming left V 3 bases short and J 8 bases short, with 10 bases between. The germline gives CDR1 WSHSY, CDR2 SAAADI. The CDR3 contains 12 residues. The CDR3 loop is CASSEEGGGYTF. CDR3 DNA sequence: TGCGCCAGCAGTGAAGAGGGAGGAGGCTACACCTTC.

This clone was picked up one time. V and J are TRBV19 and TRBJ2-1, with 13 bases identical to TRBD2. Germline-derived CDR1 and CDR2 are LNHDA and SQIVND (reference sequence). CDR3 length: 15 residues. The ends lost 6 bases at V and 2 bases at J; junction bases unmatched: 1. The DNA for the CDR3 is TGTGCCAGTAGGACTAGCGGGAGGCCCTACAATGAGCAGTTCTTC. The encoded protein is CASRTSGRPYNEQFF.

The genes are TRBV5-1 and TRBJ2-7, with D possibly TRBD1 on 6 matching bases. This CDR3 comprises 15 residues. V lost 0 bases to trimming and J lost 5 bases, with 15 bases between them. Germline CDR1 reads SGHRS; CDR2 reads YFSETQ. The CDR3 region has the DNA TGCGCCAGCAGCTTGGCGTTGGGGGCGGGTCACGAGCAGTACTTC. This encodes CASSLALGAGHEQYF.

CDR3 nucleotides: TGTGCCAGCAGCCCGACGGGAGGGACCTACAATGAGCAGTTCTTC. Amino acids: CASSPTGGTYNEQFF. The chain carries TRBV5-6 and TRBJ2-1; TRBD2 agrees at 8 bases. Germline loops: CDR1 SGHDT, CDR2 YYEEEE. Germline trimming cut 4 bases from V and 2 bases from J; bases unmatched to any gene: 5. CDR3 length: 15 residues. The full variable domain, with the rest looked up from reference TRBV5-6 and TRBJ2-1, is DAGVTQSPTHLIKTRGQQVTLRCSPKSGHDTVSWYQQALGQGPQFIFQYYEEEERQRGNFPDRFSGHQFPNYSSELNVNALLLGDSALYLCASSPTGGTYNEQFFGPGTRLTVL.

This clone was seen a handful of times. The V gene is TRBV7-9, the J gene TRBJ1-2, with D perhaps TRBD1 (6 bases). The germline V gene has CDR1 SEHNR and CDR2 FQNEAQ (reference sequence). Trimming removed 6 bases from V and 6 bases from J, with 17 bases in between. The CDR3 length is 14 residues. The CDR3 DNA reads TGTGCCAGCAGGTCGCCAGGGGACCTCGATGGCTACACCTTC. This codes for CASRSPGDLDGYTF.

The J gene is TRBJ1-2, the V gene TRBV6-5, with D possibly TRBD1 on 6 matching bases. The V end was cut by 0 bases, the J end by 10 bases, with 15 bases between. Per the germline V gene, CDR1 is MNHEY and CDR2 is SVGAGI. This CDR3 has 14 amino acids. CDR3 region: CASSYSEDSRSYTF. For the CDR3, the DNA is TGTGCCAGCAGTTACTCCGAGGACAGCAGGTCCTACACCTTC.